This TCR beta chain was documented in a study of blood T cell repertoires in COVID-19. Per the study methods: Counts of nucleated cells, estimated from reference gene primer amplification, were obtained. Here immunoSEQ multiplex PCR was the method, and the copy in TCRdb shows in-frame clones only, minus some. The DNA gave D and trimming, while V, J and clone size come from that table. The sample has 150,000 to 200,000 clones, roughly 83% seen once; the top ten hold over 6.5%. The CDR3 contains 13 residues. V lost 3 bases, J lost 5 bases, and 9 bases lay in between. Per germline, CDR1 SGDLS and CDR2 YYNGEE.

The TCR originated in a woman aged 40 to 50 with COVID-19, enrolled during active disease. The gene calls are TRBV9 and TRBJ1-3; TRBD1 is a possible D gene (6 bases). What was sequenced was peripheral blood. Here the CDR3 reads CASSGRGRNTIYF. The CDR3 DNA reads TGTGCCAGCAGCGGCAGGGGTCGAAACACCATATATTTT. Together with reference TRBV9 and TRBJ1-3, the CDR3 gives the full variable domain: DSGVTQTPKHLITATGQRVTLRCSPRSGDLSVYWYQQSLDQGLQFLIQYYNGEERAKGNILERFSAQQFPDLHSELNLSSLELGDSALYFCASSGRGRNTIYFGEGSWLTVV.